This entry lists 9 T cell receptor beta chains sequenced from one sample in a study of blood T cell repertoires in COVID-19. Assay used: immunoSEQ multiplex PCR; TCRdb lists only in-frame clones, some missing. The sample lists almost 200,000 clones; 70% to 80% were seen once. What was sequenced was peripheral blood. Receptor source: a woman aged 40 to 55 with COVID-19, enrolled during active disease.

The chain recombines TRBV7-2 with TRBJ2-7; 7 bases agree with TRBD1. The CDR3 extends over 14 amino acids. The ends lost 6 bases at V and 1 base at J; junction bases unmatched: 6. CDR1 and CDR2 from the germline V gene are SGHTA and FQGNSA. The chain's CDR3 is CASRSQGDSYEQYF. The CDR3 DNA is TGTGCCAGCAGATCTCAGGGGGATTCCTACGAGCAGTACTTC.

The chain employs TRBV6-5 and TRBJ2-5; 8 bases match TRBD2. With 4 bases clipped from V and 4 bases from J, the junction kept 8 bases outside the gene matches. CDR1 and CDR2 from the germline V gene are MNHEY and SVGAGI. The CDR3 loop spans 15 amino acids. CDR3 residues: CASSFRGRQGETQYF. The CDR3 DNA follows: TGTGCCAGCAGTTTCCGCGGGAGGCAAGGAGAGACCCAGTACTTC.

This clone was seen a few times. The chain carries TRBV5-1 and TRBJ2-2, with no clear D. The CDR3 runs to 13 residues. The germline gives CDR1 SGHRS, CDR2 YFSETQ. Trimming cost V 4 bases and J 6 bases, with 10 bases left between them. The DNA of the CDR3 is TGCGCCAGCAGCGCCTTAGTTTCCGGGGAGCTGTTTTTT. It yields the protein CASSALVSGELFF.

The CDR3 loop reads CASSLGTSDTGELFF. Written as DNA, the CDR3 is TGTGCCAGCAGCTTAGGGACTAGCGACACCGGGGAGCTGTTTTTT. This sequence joins TRBV7-3 and TRBJ2-2; 10 positions match TRBD2. CDR1 and CDR2 (germline): SGHTA, FQGTGA. V shed 2 bases, J shed 3 bases, and the junction held 0 bases outside the gene matches. There are 15 residues in the CDR3.

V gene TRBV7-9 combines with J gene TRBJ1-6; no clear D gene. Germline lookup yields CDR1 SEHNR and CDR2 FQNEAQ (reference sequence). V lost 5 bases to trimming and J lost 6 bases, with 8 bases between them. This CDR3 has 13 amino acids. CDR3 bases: TGTGCCAGCAGCAGAACCGGTAATTCACCCCTCCACTTT. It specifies CASSRTGNSPLHF.

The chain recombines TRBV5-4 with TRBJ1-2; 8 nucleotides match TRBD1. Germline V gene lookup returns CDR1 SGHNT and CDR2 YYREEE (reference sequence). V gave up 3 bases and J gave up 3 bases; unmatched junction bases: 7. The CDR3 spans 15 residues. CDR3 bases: TGTGCCAGCAGCTGGGCGGGACAGGATTACTATGGCTACACCTTC. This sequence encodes CASSWAGQDYYGYTF.

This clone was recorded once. The CDR3: CASSYTSGGAEIDTQYF. The CDR3 DNA reads TGTGCCAGCAGTTACACTAGCGGGGGGGCCGAGATAGATACGCAGTATTTT. The J gene is TRBJ2-3, the V gene TRBV6-2 or TRBV6-3; TRBD2 matches 13 bases. Trimming at V came to 2 bases and at J to 5 bases, leaving 7 bases not matched to a gene. CDR1 is MNHEY, CDR2 SVGEGT, per germline. This CDR3 region has 17 residues.

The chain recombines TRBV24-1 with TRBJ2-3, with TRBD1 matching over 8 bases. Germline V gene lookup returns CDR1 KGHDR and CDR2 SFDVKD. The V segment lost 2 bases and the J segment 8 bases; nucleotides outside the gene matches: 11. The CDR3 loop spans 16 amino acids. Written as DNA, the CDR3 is TGTGCCACCAGTGATTCCGGACAGGGCAGGCAAGGTACGCAGTATTTT. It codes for CATSDSGQGRQGTQYF.

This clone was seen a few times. The CDR3 is CASSGPFTDTQYF. The CDR3, as DNA: TGTGCCAGCAGTGGGCCGTTCACAGATACGCAGTATTTT. This chain uses TRBV2 with TRBJ2-3; D is ambiguous. This CDR3 has 13 amino acids. Germline V CDR1 and CDR2: SNHLY, FYNNEI. V shed 4 bases and J shed 2 bases, with 7 bases lying between them.